The rows below give T cell receptor beta chains drawn from one sample of a study of blood T cell repertoires in COVID-19. Measured with immunoSEQ multiplex PCR; TCRdb has only the in-frame clones, and not every one. The sample has roughly 270,000 clones; roughly 80% are singletons. Sequencing used PBMCs or T cells enriched from blood (not recorded which). All receptors derive from a man in his forties or fifties who had been exposed to COVID-19. Both conserved end residues are part of each CDR3. The D gene is left open where the match is weak. Clone size is given for some rows only: seen once, a few or many times, or a class if the clone is expanded.

>NA|TRBJ2-5|TRBV10-3|NA
TGTGCCATCAGTGAGGGGGGGACCAGCGGATCGTACCAAGAGACCCAGTACTTC
CAISEGGTSGSYQETQYF
>NA|TRBJ2-7|TRBV13|NA
TGTGCCAGCAGCTACCCAGGGTACGAGCAGTACTTC
CASSYPGYEQYF
>NA|TRBJ2-5|TRBV7-3|TRBD2
TGTGCCAGCAGCCGGACTAGCGGTTGGGATCAGAGGGGAGAGACCCAGTACTTC
CASSRTSGWDQRGETQYF
>NA|TRBJ1-2|TRBV30|NA
TGTGCCTGGAATTTCGGGGGGATATATGGCTACACCTTC
CAWNFGGIYGYTF
>once|TRBJ1-4|TRBV30|NA
TGTGCCTGGAGTGTAGGACTGAGGATCGAAAAACTGTTTTTT
CAWSVGLRIEKLFF
>NA|TRBJ1-1|TRBV9|NA
TGTGCCAGCAGCGTAGAATGGTCGGGGACTGAAGCTTTCTTT
CASSVEWSGTEAFF
>NA|TRBJ2-1|TRBV6-5|NA
TGTGCCAGCCATCTCGCTCGGGGGAGTGGTGAGCAGTTCTTC
CASHLARGSGEQFF
>once|TRBJ2-7|TRBV19|TRBD2
TGTGCCAGTGGGCCCGGGACTAGCGGGAGTCAAGAGCAGTACTTC
CASGPGTSGSQEQYF
>few|TRBJ1-3|TRBV29-1|NA
TGCAGCGTCGGCGGGGCCGACTCTGGAAACACCATATATTTT
CSVGGADSGNTIYF
>NA|TRBJ2-2|TRBV5-1|NA
TGCGCCAGCAGCTTGGGACAGATCACCGGGGAGCTGTTTTTT
CASSLGQITGELFF
>NA|TRBJ2-1|TRBV4-1|NA
TGCGCCAGCAGCCAAGCCTCAGGCTCCTACAATGAGCAGTTCTTC
CASSQASGSYNEQFF
>NA|TRBJ2-3|TRBV7-9|NA
TGTGCCAGCAGCGGCAATAGCGGCCGCACAGATACGCAGTATTTT
CASSGNSGRTDTQYF
>NA|TRBJ2-5|TRBV5-4|NA
TGTGCCAGCAGCTCCCAGGGGGGAGAGACCCAGTACTTC
CASSSQGGETQYF
>NA|TRBJ2-7|TRBV29-1|NA
TGCAGCGCTAACTCGGGATACGAGCAGTACTTC
CSANSGYEQYF
>NA|TRBJ2-6|TRBV7-2|NA
TGTGCCAGCAGCTCCCGCGCCGGGGCCAACGTCCTGACTTTC
CASSSRAGANVLTF